This T cell receptor (delta chain) was sequenced in a study of gamma-delta chains in newborns, infants, children. Study-wide context: Microbial exposure reportedly drives polyclonal innate γδ T cell expansion after birth.

The V gene lost 3 bases and the J gene lost 0 bases, with 25 bases spanning the gap. Germline V gene lookup returns CDR1 GEAIGNYY and CDR2 EKD. The length of the CDR3 is 19 residues. TCRdb reprocessed the reads through CATT. The table records thousands of delta-chain clones, approximately 5.2% of them present only once. The source of this sequence is a child who was a newborn, infant or young child, either healthy, febrile or measles-vaccinated (not recorded which). Sequencing was performed on blood. The chain employs TRDV2 and TRDJ1; tentative D call: TRDD3 (6 bases). CDR3 nucleotide sequence: TGTGCCTGTGACGGACCCCTCGGGGGAGGCGCGAAATACACCGATAAACTCATCTTT. Translation gives CACDGPLGGGAKYTDKLIF.